The subject of this entry is one T cell receptor beta chain. Its specificity is unknown. This sample stems from a study of cytomegalovirus exposure and HLA in healthy donors. Amplification used 60 Vbeta primers and 13 Jbeta primers. Some clones are missing from TCRdb's copy, which holds only in-frame ones; the method was immunoSEQ multiplex PCR. The repertoire holds about 180,000 clones, with roughly 85% as singletons. Trimming cost V 5 bases and J 0 bases, with 11 bases left between them. Germline lookup yields CDR1 SGHAT and CDR2 FQNNGV. The CDR3 covers 14 residues. Study-wide findings and caveats: The authors later found most CMV-associated TCR beta chains appeared HLA-restricted. Association of a missense DCLRE1C variant with TCR beta V- and J-gene trimming was reported in a later analysis. HLA allele associations emerged for around 15,000 TCR beta sequences in a later analysis, at 0.05 false discovery rate.

This receptor was obtained from a woman aged 40 to 49 in good health and CMV-seronegative. The genes are TRBV11-2 and TRBJ2-7, with D possibly TRBD1 on 6 matching bases. The sequencing input was PBMCs. CDR3 nucleotide sequence: TGTGCCAGCAGCCCCCAGGGGAGCTCCTACGAGCAGTACTTC. This encodes CASSPQGSSYEQYF. Combining the CDR3 with reference TRBV11-2 and TRBJ2-7 gives the whole variable domain EAGVAQSPRYKIIEKRQSVAFWCNPISGHATLYWYQQILGQGPKLLIQFQNNGVVDDSQLPKDRFSAERLKGVDSTLKIQPAKLEDSAVYLCASSPQGSSYEQYFGPGTRLTVT.